This TCR beta chain was sequenced during a study of T cell responses to AZD1222 COVID-19 vaccine. Sequenced by immunoSEQ multiplex PCR; TCRdb stores in-frame clones only, minus some. The data contain roughly 180,000 clones, over 70% of them singletons. Germline CDR1 SGHRS, CDR2 YFSETQ. The V gene end was trimmed by 4 bases and the J gene end by 5 bases; junction bases not matched to a gene: 9. The CDR3 is 15 amino acids. This sample comprised peripheral blood, obtained on day 0 of MenACWY control vaccination. The clonotype originates from an adult in good health. The chain carries TRBV5-1 and TRBJ2-5, with 9 positions matching TRBD1. The chain's CDR3 is CASSRGQGMWETQYF. The CDR3 DNA reads as TGCGCCAGCAGCAGGGGACAGGGTATGTGGGAGACCCAGTACTTC.